The 11 T cell receptor beta chains below come from one sample, sequenced in a study of T cell responses to AZD1222 COVID-19 vaccine. Method: immunoSEQ multiplex PCR; TCRdb's copy keeps in-frame clones and lacks some. The sample gives some 150,000 clones, approximately 86% of which show up once; 5% to 6.5% is in the top ten. Sequencing used peripheral blood, obtained 28 days after the second dose of the MenACWY control vaccine. The receptors come from an adult who received the MenACWY meningococcal vaccine as a control.

For the CDR3, the DNA is TGTGCCAGCAGCTGGGGGTATGGCTACACCTTC. It translates to CASSWGYGYTF. V usage is TRBV7-2 and J usage is TRBJ1-2; tentatively, D is TRBD1 (5 bases). Trimming stripped 4 bases from V and 5 bases from J, with 5 bases between. The CDR3 has 11 amino acids. Germline V CDR1 and CDR2: SGHTA, FQGNSA.

The chain couples TRBV11-2 to TRBJ2-7; 7 bases are shared with TRBD1. Looked up from germline, CDR1 is SGHAT and CDR2 is FQNNGV. The CDR3 is 15 amino acids. V lost 4 bases to trimming and J lost 3 bases; unmatched junction nucleotides: 9. Written as DNA, the CDR3 is TGTGCCAGCAGCTCAGAAGCCGGGACAGTCTACGAGCAGTACTTC. Translated: CASSSEAGTVYEQYF.

J is TRBJ2-5 and V is TRBV4-2, with D uncertain. Germline loops: CDR1 LGHNA, CDR2 YNFKEQ. This CDR3 has 13 amino acids. V was shortened by 2 bases and J by 2 bases, with 6 bases between the two germline ends. This chain's CDR3 is CASSQRLQETQYF. The CDR3 DNA is TGTGCCAGCAGCCAAAGACTGCAAGAGACCCAGTACTTC.

The rearrangement joins TRBV7-9 to TRBJ1-3; 7 bases fit TRBD1. V dropped 1 base and J dropped 6; count of bases not matched to a gene: 9. This CDR3 comprises 16 residues. Germline values: CDR1 SEHNR, CDR2 FQNEAQ (reference sequence). The CDR3 coding sequence is TGTGCCAGCAGCTTAGAGTCGACAGGGAGCAAAAACACCATATATTTT. Its translation: CASSLESTGSKNTIYF.

Comment on this clone: The sample has other DNA sequences that encode this CDR3 too. This chain links TRBV7-9 with TRBJ1-2, with D perhaps matching TRBD1 (5 bases). V lost 2 bases to trimming and J lost 6 bases, with 10 bases between them. The CDR3 contains 13 residues. Germline V gene data show CDR1 as SEHNR and CDR2 as FQNEAQ (reference sequence). For the CDR3, the DNA is TGTGCCAGCAGCTTAAAGCAGGGTCATGGCTACACCTTC. It yields the protein CASSLKQGHGYTF.

This rearrangement joins TRBV2 to TRBJ1-1; possibly TRBD1 for D (5 bases). CDR3 length: 11 amino acids. Germline assignment: CDR1 SNHLY and CDR2 FYNNEI. The V end was cut by 6 bases, the J end by 8 bases, with 10 bases between. CDR3 in DNA: TGTGCCAGCAGAGAGACAGAAGAAGCTTTCTTT. Its translation: CASRETEEAFF.

The rearrangement links TRBV7-8 to TRBJ1-5; TRBD1 aligns across 7 bases. Losses at the gene ends were 4 bases for V and 0 bases for J; bases not matched to a gene: 6. Germline assignment: CDR1 SGHVS and CDR2 FQNEAQ. The CDR3 extends over 16 amino acids. CDR3 DNA sequence: TGTGCCAGCAGCTCCCGGACAGGTAATAGCAATCAGCCCCAGCATTTT. Residues: CASSSRTGNSNQPQHF.

The chain combines TRBV3-1 (or the pseudogene TRBV3-2) with TRBJ1-3; possible D gene TRBD1, 5 bases. The CDR3 extends over 17 amino acids. V shed 4 bases and J shed 0 bases, with 16 bases lying between them. From germline, CDR1 is LGHDT and CDR2 YNNKEL (reference sequence). CDR3 protein: CASSPFRASSSGNTIYF. CDR3 in DNA: TGTGCCAGCAGCCCTTTCAGGGCTTCGAGCTCTGGAAACACCATATATTTT.

This clone has a handful of counts. V and J are TRBV7-2 and TRBJ1-2, with TRBD1 identical over 9 bases. Germline V gene sequence: CDR1 SGHTA, CDR2 FQGNSA. After removal of 3 bases from V and 6 bases from J, the junction contained 8 bases not matched to a gene. This CDR3 has 15 amino acids. In DNA form, the CDR3 reads TGTGCCAGCAGCTTCAAGGGACAGGGTTTGAATGGCTACACCTTC. It encodes CASSFKGQGLNGYTF.

The chain recombines TRBV3-1 (or the pseudogene TRBV3-2) with TRBJ2-6; the D gene is possibly TRBD2 (6 bases). CDR1 and CDR2 from the germline V gene are LGHDT and YNNKEL (reference sequence). V was clipped by 1 base and J by 2 bases, with 12 bases between them. There are 17 residues in the CDR3. The CDR3 DNA follows: TGTGCCAGCAGCCAAGGTCGTCCGGGGGCTGGGGCCAACGTCCTGACTTTC. This gives the protein CASSQGRPGAGANVLTF.

V usage is TRBV11-3 and J usage is TRBJ1-2, with TRBD1 matching 8 bases. V shed 6 bases and J 3 bases; nucleotides not matched to a gene: 9. CDR1 and CDR2 from the germline V gene are SGHNT and YENEEA. The CDR3 covers 15 residues. The CDR3 bases are TGTGCCAGCAGTTTTGGACAGGGTTGGGACTATGGCTACACCTTC. Translating gives CASSFGQGWDYGYTF.